The rows below give T cell receptor beta chains drawn from one sample of a study of blood T cells in healthy people across ages. Each CDR3 protein gets one entry after TCRdb re-called the 5' RACE reads with MiXCR. The sample lists fewer than 2,000,000 distinct CDR3 sequences, 35% to 50% occurring once. The sample comprised blood. Receptor source: a human donor in good health. Each CDR3 is given with its conserved first and last residue. The D gene is left open where the match is weak. The size field is filled for only some rows; it gives once, few, many or a size class.

clone_size,j_call,d_call,v_call,cdr3_length,cdr3_aa,cdr3_nt
-,TRBJ2-1,-,TRBV5-6,14,CASSLGGPLDEQFF,TGTGCCAGCAGCTTGGGGGGTCCTTTGGATGAGCAGTTCTTC
-,TRBJ1-1,-,TRBV29-1,14,CSVGQTGTTNYAFF,TGCAGCGTTGGTCAAACCGGGACAACGAACTACGCTTTCTTT
few,TRBJ1-1,-,TRBV6-5,16,CASSYMAYSEVTEAFF,TGTGCCAGCAGTTACATGGCGTACAGCGAGGTCACTGAAGCTTTCTTT
-,TRBJ2-5,-,TRBV7-2,15,CASSLQSGVQETQYF,TGTGCCAGCAGCTTACAGTCCGGGGTACAAGAGACCCAGTACTTC
-,TRBJ2-5,TRBD2,TRBV29-1,14,CSVGLAGGRETQYF,TGCAGCGTCGGACTAGCGGGGGGGCGGGAGACCCAGTACTTC
many,TRBJ1-5,-,TRBV12-3/TRBV12-4,14,CASSLRTVYQPQHF,TGTGCCAGCAGTCTAAGGACAGTCTATCAGCCCCAGCATTTT
few,TRBJ2-3,-,TRBV5-1,15,CASSLQPLGTDTQYF,TGCGCCAGCAGCTTACAACCGTTGGGGACAGATACGCAGTATTTT
many,TRBJ2-3,TRBD1,TRBV20-1,16,CSASVGRGLSTDTQYF,TGCAGTGCTAGCGTCGGCAGGGGGCTTAGCACAGATACGCAGTATTTT
-,TRBJ2-1,-,TRBV11-2,12,CASSRRADEQFF,TGTGCCAGCAGCCGCCGAGCGGATGAGCAGTTCTTC
-,TRBJ2-3,-,TRBV7-3,17,CASSPPHEAGLTDTQYF,TGTGCCAGCAGCCCACCGCATGAGGCGGGGTTAACAGATACGCAGTATTTT
-,TRBJ2-1,-,TRBV25-1,16,CASSESMGLVGNEQFF,TGTGCCAGCAGTGAAAGTATGGGACTGGTAGGCAATGAGCAGTTCTTC
-,TRBJ1-6,-,TRBV7-8,15,CASSFDRSDNSPLHF,TGTGCCAGCAGCTTTGACAGGTCGGATAATTCACCCCTCCACTTT
-,TRBJ2-7,-,TRBV11-2,15,CASSLHPAEAYEQYF,TGTGCCAGCAGCTTGCACCCGGCAGAAGCCTACGAGCAGTACTTC
few,TRBJ2-4,TRBD2,TRBV4-3,17,CASSQVRELAGRNIRYF,TGCGCCAGCAGCCAAGTCCGCGAACTAGCGGGCCGGAACATTCGGTACTTC
-,TRBJ2-7,TRBD1,TRBV7-9,14,CASSNLGGFYEQYF,TGTGCCAGCAGTAATCTAGGGGGCTTCTACGAGCAGTACTTC
-,TRBJ2-3,-,TRBV29-1,19,CSVEDWGDSFISFTDTQYF,TGCAGCGTTGAAGATTGGGGGGACAGCTTCATATCGTTCACAGATACGCAGTATTTT
few,TRBJ2-5,-,TRBV7-8,15,CASSHVMEGYETQYF,TGTGCCAGCAGCCACGTAATGGAGGGATACGAGACCCAGTACTTC
-,TRBJ1-5,-,TRBV6-5,13,CASTRGSDQPQHF,TGTGCCAGCACAAGGGGGTCGGATCAGCCCCAGCATTTT
-,TRBJ1-2,-,TRBV7-8,15,CASSSLLTGNYGYTF,TGTGCCAGCAGCTCTCTGTTGACAGGCAACTATGGCTACACCTTC
few,TRBJ2-4,-,TRBV20-1,15,CSARDLRRGGNIQYF,TGCAGTGCTAGAGATCTGAGGAGGGGTGGAAACATTCAGTACTTC
-,TRBJ2-1,TRBD1,TRBV7-2,16,CASSLAGTGNSNEQFF,TGTGCCAGCAGCTTAGCCGGGACAGGAAATAGTAATGAGCAGTTCTTC
-,TRBJ2-1,TRBD2,TRBV29-1,13,CSGAERGLNEQFF,TGCAGCGGCGCGGAGCGGGGGCTGAATGAGCAGTTCTTC
-,TRBJ2-5,TRBD1,TRBV20-1,13,CSASLNRGETQYF,TGCAGTGCTAGCTTAAACAGGGGGGAGACCCAGTACTTC
-,TRBJ1-2,TRBD1,TRBV12-3/TRBV12-4,12,CASSLEGQGNTF,TGTGCCAGCAGTTTAGAGGGACAGGGAAACACCTTC
-,TRBJ1-1,-,TRBV5-1,15,CASSLSALENTEAFF,TGCGCCAGCAGCTTGTCGGCCCTAGAGAACACTGAAGCTTTCTTT
-,TRBJ1-6,-,TRBV9,16,CASSGGGSSYNSPLHF,TGTGCCAGCAGCGGTGGGGGGAGCTCCTATAATTCACCCCTCCACTTT
-,TRBJ1-1,-,TRBV6-6,14,CASSYTRDRGYAFF,TGTGCCAGCAGTTACACCCGGGATCGAGGGTATGCTTTCTTT
-,TRBJ2-3,-,TRBV9,15,CASSTTDSRTDTQYF,TGTGCCAGCAGCACAACGGACAGTCGCACAGATACGCAGTATTTT
-,TRBJ2-1,TRBD2,TRBV7-3,15,CANSLGPSGNNEQFF,TGTGCCAACAGCTTGGGACCTAGCGGCAACAATGAGCAGTTCTTC
many,TRBJ1-2,TRBD1,TRBV20-1,14,CSASRAGTDYGYTF,TGCAGTGCTAGTCGGGCAGGGACAGACTATGGCTACACCTTC
few,TRBJ2-7,-,TRBV6-5,15,CASSYSMVTWDEQYF,TGTGCCAGCAGTTACTCGATGGTGACATGGGACGAGCAGTACTTC
once,TRBJ1-2,TRBD1,TRBV4-3,17,CASSQDLAGQTNYGYTF,TGCGCCAGCAGCCAAGATCTTGCGGGACAGACTAACTATGGCTACACCTTC
few,TRBJ2-7,-,TRBV7-2,15,CASSRDSGGPYGQYF,TGTGCCAGCAGCAGAGACAGTGGCGGGCCTTACGGGCAGTACTTC
-,TRBJ2-2,-,TRBV7-3,14,CASSSISNTGELFF,TGTGCCAGCAGCTCCATTTCGAACACCGGGGAGCTGTTTTTT
-,TRBJ2-1,TRBD2,TRBV11-2,15,CASSPSSGRWNEQFF,TGTGCCAGCAGCCCTTCTAGCGGGAGGTGGAATGAGCAGTTCTTC
-,TRBJ1-2,-,TRBV7-2,14,CASSSRPLREGYTF,TGTGCCAGCAGCTCCCGGCCCCTCCGGGAGGGCTACACCTTC
-,TRBJ2-5,TRBD2,TRBV10-3,17,CAISDLGSGGIQETQYF,TGTGCCATCAGTGATTTGGGTAGCGGGGGCATCCAGGAGACCCAGTACTTC
-,TRBJ1-2,TRBD1,TRBV20-1,13,CSASGTGLFGYTF,TGCAGTGCTTCTGGGACAGGGTTGTTCGGCTACACCTTC
-,TRBJ2-2,TRBD2,TRBV28,15,CASSIRLAVTGELFF,TGTGCCAGCAGCATAAGACTAGCGGTGACCGGGGAGCTGTTTTTT
-,TRBJ2-3,-,TRBV14,15,CASSQDQLVTDTQYF,TGTGCCAGCAGCCAAGACCAACTAGTAACAGATACGCAGTATTTT
-,TRBJ2-3,-,TRBV10-3,15,CAISGGTVGTDTQYF,TGTGCCATCTCAGGCGGGACGGTCGGCACAGATACGCAGTATTTT
once,TRBJ2-7,TRBD2,TRBV10-3,20,CAISGHSSGTSGVLLYEQYF,TGTGCCATCAGTGGCCACTCCTCCGGGACTAGCGGGGTCCTCCTTTACGAGCAGTACTTC
-,TRBJ1-1,TRBD1,TRBV12-3/TRBV12-4,15,CASSFSPGGTTEAFF,TGTGCCAGCAGTTTCTCCCCAGGGGGGACCACTGAAGCTTTCTTT
-,TRBJ2-4,-,TRBV20-1,11,CSASDRGERYF,TGCAGTGCTAGCGACCGGGGTGAGCGGTACTTC
-,TRBJ2-4,-,TRBV6-2/TRBV6-3,12,CASKDRLEEQYF,TGTGCCAGCAAAGACAGGTTGGAGGAGCAGTACTTC
-,TRBJ2-6,TRBD1,TRBV4-3,19,CASSQGETGWDSGANVLTF,TGCGCCAGCAGCCAAGGGGAGACAGGGTGGGACTCTGGGGCCAACGTCCTGACTTTC
few,TRBJ2-7,-,TRBV28,19,CASNSGMRGRFRGGYEQYF,TGTGCCAGCAATTCGGGGATGAGGGGGCGCTTCCGCGGGGGATACGAGCAGTACTTC
-,TRBJ1-4,-,TRBV7-2,14,CASSLYATNEKRFF,TGTGCCAGCAGCTTATATGCAACTAATGAAAAACGGTTTTTT
-,TRBJ2-5,-,TRBV28,15,CASSSSGASQETQYF,TGTGCCAGCAGCTCGTCGGGGGCTTCACAAGAGACCCAGTACTTC
-,TRBJ1-1,-,TRBV4-1,14,CASSHPARGTEAFF,TGCGCCAGCAGCCATCCTGCGCGGGGCACTGAAGCTTTCTTT
few,TRBJ2-3,TRBD1,TRBV12-3/TRBV12-4,16,CASSAYSGTGGKAQYF,TGTGCCAGCAGTGCCTACTCCGGGACAGGGGGCAAGGCGCAGTATTTT
few,TRBJ2-1,TRBD1,TRBV29-1,16,CSGRDRGRGLADEQFF,TGCAGCGGGAGGGACAGGGGAAGGGGCCTTGCTGATGAGCAGTTCTTC
few,TRBJ2-7,TRBD1,TRBV6-1,12,CTSRDSQNEQYF,TGTACCAGCAGGGACAGTCAGAACGAGCAGTACTTC
-,TRBJ2-3,TRBD2,TRBV6-1,15,CASSATAGGPDTQYF,TGTGCCAGCAGTGCGACAGCGGGGGGGCCGGATACGCAGTATTTT